Only a few counts were recorded for the clone carrying this TCR beta chain. The entry originates in a study of T cells in Graves' hyperthyroidism and ophthalmopathy. From germline, CDR1 is MDHEN and CDR2 SYDVKM. V dropped 1 base and J dropped 0 bases, with 16 bases sitting between them. There are 19 residues in the CDR3. The source material, RNA transcripts, was used to amplify TCR beta CDR3 regions. The primer set for the first-round RT-PCR of the TCR CDR3 was HTBI. TCRdb re-derived calls from the multiplex PCR reads in MiXCR, one entry per CDR3 protein. The sample carries over 450,000 distinct CDR3 sequences, under 20% recorded once.

The sequenced material came from blood. This sequence joins TRBV28 and TRBJ2-6; tentatively, D is TRBD1 (6 bases). This TCR was recovered from a woman aged 18-29 years with Graves' ophthalmopathy. The CDR3 nucleotides are TGTGCCAGCAGTTTATCTCGGGGACACAACCCCTCTGGGGCCAACGTCCTGACTTTC. This codes for CASSLSRGHNPSGANVLTF.